Included here is one T cell receptor (beta chain) sequence, with context. The antigen is not known. An end of the junction differs from the germline gene, which may be a read error. Different DNA sequences within this sample yield the same CDR3. The repertoire was sequenced with immunoSEQ multiplex PCR; TCRdb's copy has only in-frame clones and lacks some. The profile covers about 38,000 clones, with about 85% appearing a single time and 3.5% to 4% taken by the ten largest. The CDR3 has 15 amino acids. Germline values: CDR1 MGHRA, CDR2 YSYEKL. This record comes from a study of PD-1 blockade in mismatch repair-deficient tumors. Study outcomes and limitations: Tumor-resident clones, often undetectable pretreatment in blood, expanded then contracted after pembrolizumab.

PCR or immunohistochemistry showed mismatch repair deficiency in every enrolled patient. TCRs were sequenced from a few patients responding to pembrolizumab. The chain carries TRBV4-1 and TRBJ1-3, with D tentatively TRBD1 (6 bases). This receptor was obtained from an adult with mismatch repair-deficient cancer. This specimen was peripheral blood, taken less than 95 weeks after starting pembrolizumab. The CDR3 region is CASSQDEGGGNTIYF. The CDR3 DNA reads as TGTGCCAGCAGCCAAGATGAGGGGGGAGGAAACACCATATATTTT.